The following is a TCR beta chain sequence with its context. Its antigen remains unidentified. Produced via immunoSEQ multiplex PCR; TCRdb's table is partial and in-frame only. The sample shows more than 8,000 clones, 81% of them seen only once. This sample is drawn from a study of neoadjuvant nivolumab and ipilimumab in lung cancer. Study-level findings and limits: Only a small number of samples underwent TCR sequencing.

The V segment lost 4 bases and the J segment 9 bases; nucleotides outside the gene matches: 9. The CDR3 has 14 amino acids. Germline values: CDR1 SEHNR, CDR2 FQNEAQ (reference sequence). Sequenced here: peripheral blood, sampled before neoadjuvant nivolumab, alone or with ipilimumab. The chain joins TRBV7-9 to TRBJ2-1, with 7 positions matching TRBD1. The sequence was collected from an adult with non-small cell lung cancer. This chain's CDR3 is CASSSRTGPGEQFF. In DNA form, the CDR3 reads TGTGCCAGCAGCTCCCGGACAGGCCCGGGTGAGCAGTTCTTC.